Listed here is a single T cell receptor (beta chain). The length of the CDR3 is 16 residues. Trimming took off 4 bases at V and 5 bases at J, with 21 bases between the two ends. The germline CDR1 and CDR2 sequences are MNHEY and SVGAGI. This specimen belongs to a study of T cell changes during pregnancy in multiple sclerosis. Measured with immunoSEQ multiplex PCR; TCRdb has only the in-frame clones, and not every one. Of about 29,000 clones detected, about 91% appear once; the ten largest clones hold approximately 6.6%. The sample here was CD8+ T cells from peripheral blood mononuclear cells, taken after pregnancy. This TCR came from a female donor with multiple sclerosis, enrolled in a pregnancy study. The chain has TRBV6-5 and TRBJ2-7, with D possibly being TRBD2 (6 bases). The CDR3 nucleotides are TGTGCCAGCAGTTTATCCGGGACTCCAGAGTTCAACGAGCAGTACTTC. Its translation is CASSLSGTPEFNEQYF.